Listed below are T cell receptor beta chains from one sample, sequenced in a study of T-cell reconstitution after alpha-beta-depleted transplantation in children. TCRdb reprocessed the PCR reads via MiXCR and lists one record per CDR3 protein. The sample includes about 580,000 distinct CDR3 sequences, about 23% seen only once; the top ten take approximately 14%. The sequencing used PBMCs, mostly from graft donor cells, collected 360 days after TCRalphabeta/CD19-depleted stem cell transplant. Every receptor here comes from a boy less than two years old who had a stem cell transplant for acute myeloid leukemia, so the T cells may come from the graft donor. CDR3s include the opening cysteine and the closing phenylalanine or tryptophan. Each record gives: D gene, V gene, J gene, clone size, CDR3 DNA, CDR3 protein. A D gene is named only where the DNA matches it firmly. Size tells how often a clone was seen (once, few, many) or the class of an expanded clone, and some rows leave it out.

TRBD1	TRBV20-1	TRBJ2-3	many	TGCAGTGCTAGGGCTGCTGACAGGGGGCGCGGAACAGATACGCAGTATTTT	CSARAADRGRGTDTQYF
NA	TRBV7-9	TRBJ1-1	NA	TGTGCCAGCAGTACACTTGAAGCTTTCTTT	CASSTLEAFF
NA	TRBV7-9	TRBJ2-7	NA	TGTGCCAGCAGCCCCCTCTACGAGCAGTACTTC	CASSPLYEQYF
TRBD2	TRBV20-1	TRBJ2-1	NA	TGCAGTGCCCCCGGGACTAGCGGGGGCGCACTGTCGAATGAGCAGTTCTTC	CSAPGTSGGALSNEQFF
NA	TRBV7-9	TRBJ2-2	many	TGTGCCAGCAGCTTCGCGCCGAACACCGGGGAGCTGTTTTTT	CASSFAPNTGELFF
NA	TRBV15	TRBJ2-1	few	TGTGCCACCGCGGTCCGGTACTCCTACAATGAGCAGTTCTTC	CATAVRYSYNEQFF
NA	TRBV7-9	TRBJ1-4	NA	TGTGCCAGCAGCTTAGCGACACAATCCCAGGGTAAACTGTTTTTT	CASSLATQSQGKLFF
TRBD2	TRBV6-5	TRBJ2-2	NA	TGTGCCAGCAGTTACTCCCGGACTAGCGGGGGGCCCGACACCGGGGAGCTGTTTTTT	CASSYSRTSGGPDTGELFF
NA	TRBV5-4	TRBJ2-3	few	TGTGCCAGCAGCTTGGGGGGACCCCGGACAGATACGCAGTATTTT	CASSLGGPRTDTQYF
TRBD1	TRBV15	TRBJ1-5	NA	TGTGCCACCAGCAGGGGACAGGGGTTTGATCAGCCCCAGCATTTT	CATSRGQGFDQPQHF
NA	TRBV6-5	TRBJ2-1	NA	TGTGCCAGCAGTTATGTTGCTAGCGCCTACAATGAGCAGTTCTTC	CASSYVASAYNEQFF
TRBD2	TRBV7-2	TRBJ2-3	many	TGTGCCAGCAGCGCAGCACGACTAGCGGGGGGGCCAGATACGCAGTATTTT	CASSAARLAGGPDTQYF